The present entry profiles one TCR beta chain with its context. Clones were sequenced by immunoSEQ multiplex PCR, and TCRdb holds only the in-frame ones, with some missing. Here the sample spans roughly 85,000 clones, around 85% being singletons. Time point indicated: after dendritic cell vaccination, including at tumor progression/relapse. The data stem from a study of glioma-infiltrating T cells after dendritic cell vaccination. The CDR3 is made up of 15 amino acids. CDR1 is SGHRS and CDR2 is YFSETQ in the germline V gene. V shed 0 bases and J 6 bases; nucleotides not matched to a gene: 4. The source is a human donor with glioblastoma. Source: blood, taken after dendritic cell vaccination. V is TRBV5-1 and J is TRBJ2-1; TRBD2 aligns across 9 bases. In nucleotides, the CDR3 is TGCGCCAGCAGCTTGGCTCTAGCGGGACCCAATGAGCAGTTCTTC. Protein sequence: CASSLALAGPNEQFF. Full variable domain (outside the CDR3, taken from reference TRBV5-1 and TRBJ2-1): KAGVTQTPRYLIKTRGQQVTLSCSPISGHRSVSWYQQTPGQGLQFLFEYFSETQRNKGNFPGRFSGRQFSNSRSEMNVSTLELGDSALYLCASSLALAGPNEQFFGPGTRLTVL.